The 31 T cell receptor beta chains below come from one sample, sequenced in a study of Ad26.COV2.S vaccination and SARS-CoV-2 variants. Assay: immunoSEQ multiplex PCR; the TCRdb copy retains only in-frame clones and omits some. In the table there are about 350,000 clones, 88% of which are singletons. Treatment in this sample: approximately 18 received Ad26.COV2.S at low or high dose, single or two shots; roughly 5 received placebo; per-sample allocation not given. Samples analyzed were those drawn on day 63 after the first vaccine or placebo injection. The sequencing used peripheral blood, collected in a trial of Ad26.COV2.S vaccine versus placebo. The receptors stem from a person aged 18-65 years who received the Ad26.COV2.S COVID-19 vaccine or a placebo.

J is TRBJ2-1 and V is TRBV3-1 (or the pseudogene TRBV3-2), with D possibly being TRBD1 (6 bases). The CDR3 has 17 amino acids. Germline V gene sequence: CDR1 LGHDT, CDR2 YNNKEL (reference sequence). V was cut by 4 bases and J by 1 base, with 17 bases left in between. Written as DNA, the CDR3 is TGTGCCAGCAGCCTACGAGGACAGACCTCGTCCTACAATGAGCAGTTCTTC. It codes for CASSLRGQTSSYNEQFF.

This chain connects TRBV18 to TRBJ2-7; D may be TRBD1 (5 bases). V was shortened by 2 bases and J by 1 base, with 9 bases between the two germline ends. The CDR3 extends over 14 amino acids. CDR1 KGHSH and CDR2 LQKENI come from the germline V gene. The CDR3 region has the DNA TGTGCCAGCTCACCAAGCACAGGTTCCTACGAGCAGTACTTC. Protein sequence: CASSPSTGSYEQYF. Filled out from reference TRBV18 and TRBJ2-7, the complete variable domain reads NAGVMQNPRHLVRRRGQEARLRCSPMKGHSHVYWYRQLPEEGLKFMVYLQKENIIDESGMPKERFSAEFPKEGPSILRIQQVVRGDSAAYFCASSPSTGSYEQYFGPGTRLTVT.

The chain recombines TRBV5-1 with TRBJ2-1; D gene ambiguous. CDR3 length equals 12 residues. The germline V and J ends were trimmed by 2 bases and 12 bases, with 12 bases remaining between them. Germline V CDR1 and CDR2: SGHRS, YFSETQ. The CDR3, as DNA: TGCGCCAGCAGCTTCGAAGGGCCGGGGCAGTTCTTC. Its translation: CASSFEGPGQFF.

The gene calls are TRBV7-2 and TRBJ1-1, with TRBD1 as a possible D gene (5 bases). This CDR3 has 17 residues. Trimming took off 2 bases at V and 0 bases at J, with 16 bases between the two ends. Germline values: CDR1 SGHTA, CDR2 FQGNSA. The CDR3 reads CASSLRGGAAMNTEAFF. CDR3 nucleotides: TGTGCCAGCAGCTTACGTGGCGGGGCTGCCATGAACACTGAAGCTTTCTTT.

This chain links TRBV6-5 with TRBJ1-5; 7 bases line up with TRBD1. Trimming cost V 6 bases and J 2 bases; bases outside gene matches: 4. From germline, CDR1 is MNHEY and CDR2 SVGAGI. This CDR3 comprises 14 residues. This CDR3 is CASRRQGGNQPQHF. The CDR3 DNA reads TGTGCCAGCAGAAGACAGGGTGGCAATCAGCCCCAGCATTTT.

The chain links TRBV27 to TRBJ2-1; D might be TRBD1 (6 bases). This CDR3 comprises 14 residues. The germline CDR1 and CDR2 sequences are MNHEY and SMNVEV (reference sequence). V was pared by 8 bases and J by 4 bases, with 15 bases between. The CDR3 DNA is TGTGCCAGCCGAGATAGGACAGCTTACAATGAGCAGTTCTTC. Its protein is CASRDRTAYNEQFF.

The chain is built from TRBV28 and TRBJ1-1; no reliable D call. V lost 2 bases, J lost 4 bases, and 11 bases lay in between. Germline V gene sequence: CDR1 MDHEN, CDR2 SYDVKM. CDR3 length equals 14 residues. The CDR3 region has the DNA TGTGCCAGCAGTTTAGAGGGCTGGGGCACTGAAGCTTTCTTT. It encodes CASSLEGWGTEAFF.

This clone has a handful of counts. The chain employs TRBV28 and TRBJ2-5; D may be TRBD1 or TRBD2 (5 bases each). CDR1 and CDR2 from the germline V gene are MDHEN and SYDVKM. V was pared by 6 bases and J by 5 bases, with 22 bases between. The CDR3 has 16 residues. The DNA for the CDR3 is TGTGCCAGCAGGTTCTTGTCGAGGGGCTCTTCGGAGACCCAGTACTTC. Translated: CASRFLSRGSSETQYF. Together with reference TRBV28 and TRBJ2-5, the CDR3 gives the full variable domain: DVKVTQSSRYLVKRTGEKVFLECVQDMDHENMFWYRQDPGLGLRLIYFSYDVKMKEKGDIPEGYSVSREKKERFSLILESASTNQTSMYLCASRFLSRGSSETQYFGPGTRLLVL.

The chain couples TRBV6-1 to TRBJ2-2; unclear D gene. V gave up 1 base and J gave up 0 bases, with 3 bases separating them. This CDR3 has 14 residues. Germline V gene lookup returns CDR1 MNHNS and CDR2 SASEGT. The CDR3, as DNA: TGTGCCAGCAGTGAAGACCCGAACACCGGGGAGCTGTTTTTT. Amino acid sequence: CASSEDPNTGELFF.

The rearrangement uses TRBV6-5 and TRBJ2-1; TRBD1 matches at 9 bases. After removal of 2 bases from V and 7 bases from J, the junction contained 9 bases not matched to a gene. This CDR3 contains 16 residues. CDR1 MNHEY and CDR2 SVGAGI come from the germline V gene. The CDR3 nucleotides read TGTGCCAGCAGTTACCACCCGGGACAGGGAATAAATGAGCAGTTCTTC. It is translated as CASSYHPGQGINEQFF.

The chain has TRBV2 and TRBJ1-2; 8 bases are a match to TRBD1. Germline CDR1 reads SNHLY; CDR2 reads FYNNEI. This CDR3 region has 13 residues. The trim removed 6 bases at V and 2 bases at J, leaving 2 bases unmatched. CDR3 nucleotides: TGTGCCAGCAGGGGACAGGTCAACTATGGCTACACCTTC. It specifies CASRGQVNYGYTF.

This clone appeared once. This chain joins TRBV19 and TRBJ2-7; D unclear. Germline CDR1 reads LNHDA; CDR2 reads SQIVND (reference sequence). With 5 bases removed from V and 1 base from J, the gap between germline ends came to 24 bases. This CDR3 region has 18 residues. The chain's CDR3 is CASSLSHLPSASSYEQYF. In DNA, the CDR3 is TGTGCCAGTAGTCTAAGCCACCTACCCTCCGCTTCGTCCTACGAGCAGTACTTC.

The chain combines TRBV6-5 with TRBJ1-1; unclear D gene. The V gene lost 8 bases and the J gene lost 1 base, with 14 bases spanning the gap. This CDR3 is 14 amino acids long. The germline V gene has CDR1 MNHEY and CDR2 SVGAGI. In nucleotides, the CDR3 is TGTGCCAGCCTCCGCCATGACTCGAACACTGAAGCTTTCTTT. Translating gives CASLRHDSNTEAFF.

The J gene is TRBJ2-2, the V gene TRBV11-3; 9 bases line up with TRBD1. Unmatched junction bases numbered 15, after V lost 5 bases and J lost 5 bases. Germline lookup yields CDR1 SGHNT and CDR2 YENEEA. The CDR3 is 18 amino acids. The CDR3 spells CASSPRGRDRVFTGELFF. The DNA for the CDR3 is TGTGCCAGCAGCCCTCGAGGCCGGGACAGGGTATTTACCGGGGAGCTGTTTTTT.

V usage is TRBV13 and J usage is TRBJ2-3; D ambiguous. CDR1 PRHDT and CDR2 FYEKMQ come from the germline V gene (reference sequence). This CDR3 has 11 amino acids. V was trimmed by 3 bases and J by 6 bases, leaving 4 bases between them. The CDR3 loop is CASSFGDTQYF. The DNA for the CDR3 is TGTGCCAGCAGCTTTGGTGATACGCAGTATTTT.

This chain joins TRBV4-3 and TRBJ2-4, with D unclear. This CDR3 contains 14 residues. Germline V gene lookup returns CDR1 LGHNA and CDR2 YSLEER. V gave up 0 bases and J gave up 5 bases, with 8 bases separating them. The CDR3 sequence: CASSQDSGQNIQYF. CDR3 nucleotide sequence: TGCGCCAGCAGCCAAGATTCAGGCCAAAACATTCAGTACTTC.

V gene TRBV5-4 combines with J gene TRBJ2-7, with 8 bases that match TRBD2. This CDR3 is built from 15 residues. Trimming at V came to 1 base and at J to 4 bases, leaving 7 bases not matched to a gene. Germline V CDR1 and CDR2: SGHNT, YYREEE (reference sequence). The CDR3 region is CASSLMNSGAYEQYF. In DNA, the CDR3 is TGTGCCAGCAGCTTGATGAATAGCGGGGCGTACGAGCAGTACTTC.

This chain connects TRBV10-3 to TRBJ2-3; weak D call: TRBD2 (6 bases). Trimming cost V 8 bases and J 4 bases, with 16 bases left between them. Per the germline V gene, CDR1 is ENHRY and CDR2 is SYGVKD. The CDR3 contains 14 residues. The CDR3 sequence is CAIQGGSLADTQYF. In DNA, the CDR3 is TGTGCCATCCAGGGAGGCAGTTTAGCAGATACGCAGTATTTT.

The chain employs TRBV30 and TRBJ2-5, with 9 positions matching TRBD1. V was pared by 4 bases and J by 4 bases, with 7 bases of the junction left unmatched. Germline CDR1 is GTSNPN and CDR2 is SVGIG (reference sequence). The CDR3 consists of 14 residues. CDR3 sequence reads: CAWTGTGWRETQYF. The CDR3 bases are TGTGCCTGGACTGGGACAGGGTGGCGAGAGACCCAGTACTTC.

V is TRBV29-1 and J is TRBJ2-7; a possible D gene is TRBD2 (6 bases). CDR1 SQVTM and CDR2 ANQGSEA come from the germline V gene. This CDR3 contains 12 residues. Trimming stripped 5 bases from V and 5 bases from J, with 13 bases between. For the CDR3, the DNA is TGCAGCGTTTGGTGGGGAGGAAACGAGCAGTACTTC. Translating it yields CSVWWGGNEQYF.

This clone was recorded a few times. J is TRBJ2-7 and V is TRBV5-1, with 9 bases matching TRBD1. Trimming cost V 3 bases and J 2 bases; bases outside gene matches: 15. The CDR3 loop spans 18 amino acids. The V gene's germline CDR1 is SGHRS and CDR2 YFSETQ. CDR3 loop: CASSYRTAGTGLPYEQYF. The CDR3 nucleotides are TGCGCCAGCAGCTACCGGACCGCCGGGACAGGGTTGCCCTACGAGCAGTACTTC.

J is TRBJ2-7 and V is TRBV11-2; 7 bases map to TRBD1. Germline trimming cut 0 bases from V and 6 bases from J; bases unmatched to any gene: 2. Germline assignment: CDR1 SGHAT and CDR2 FQNNGV. This CDR3 comprises 13 residues. CDR3 nucleotide sequence: TGTGCCAGCAGCTTAGACCACAGGGGCGAGCAGTACTTC. This encodes CASSLDHRGEQYF.

The CDR3 protein is CASSQASGRPFSGANVLTF. Here the CDR3 DNA reads TGTGCCAGCAGCCAAGCCTCGGGCAGACCTTTCTCTGGGGCCAACGTCCTGACTTTC. This chain joins TRBV14 and TRBJ2-6, with D uncertain. This CDR3 has 19 amino acids. Trimming left V 1 base short and J 0 bases short, with 16 bases between. Germline V gene lookup returns CDR1 SGHDN and CDR2 FVKESK.

The V gene is TRBV6-1, the J gene TRBJ1-5; D is ambiguous. Germline CDR1 and CDR2: MNHNS and SASEGT. V shed 3 bases and J shed 4 bases, with 13 bases lying between them. CDR3 length: 15 amino acids. DNA of the CDR3: TGTGCCAGCAGTGATATAAGGTCGGATAATCAGCCCCAGCATTTT. Its translation: CASSDIRSDNQPQHF.

This rearrangement joins TRBV4-3 to TRBJ1-1, with a possible D match to TRBD1 (6 bases). This CDR3 spans 14 amino acids. The germline V gene has CDR1 LGHNA and CDR2 YSLEER. V dropped 3 bases and J dropped 13 bases, with 21 bases sitting between them. The CDR3 reads CASSQMSSGEIGFF. The CDR3 nucleotides read TGCGCCAGCAGCCAGATGTCATCAGGGGAGATTGGTTTCTTT.

This chain uses TRBV21-1 with TRBJ2-2. TRBV21-1 is a pseudogene. The CDR3 length is 15 residues. CDR3 region: CASSKLWPGSGELFF. The CDR3, as DNA: TGTGCCAGCAGCAAACTTTGGCCCGGATCCGGGGAGCTGTTTTTT.

The CDR3: CASSFRGGPGEQYF. CDR3 DNA sequence: TGTGCCAGCAGCTTCCGAGGGGGGCCGGGCGAGCAGTACTTC. V usage is TRBV11-1 and J usage is TRBJ2-7; the D gene could be TRBD1 or TRBD2 (6 bases each). The CDR3 has 14 residues. Per germline, CDR1 SGHAT and CDR2 FQDESV (reference sequence). V shed 3 bases and J shed 6 bases, with 15 bases lying between them.

This clone appeared once. The V call is TRBV5-1, the J call TRBJ2-1; TRBD1 agrees at 7 bases. There are 15 residues in the CDR3. V shed 4 bases, J shed 5 bases, and the junction held 9 bases outside the gene matches. Germline assignment: CDR1 SGHRS and CDR2 YFSETQ. CDR3 nucleotide sequence: TGCGCCAGCAGCCAACTAGACAGGGCCCACAATGAGCAGTTCTTC. It yields the protein CASSQLDRAHNEQFF.

Comment on this clone: Its ends do not fully match the called genes, so a read error is possible. The chain joins TRBV10-3 to TRBJ2-1; D might be TRBD2 (6 bases). CDR1 is ENHRY, CDR2 SYGVKD, per germline. The CDR3 is 15 residues long. The CDR3 DNA follows: TGTGCCACCAGTCACCGGGACTCTCGGAGCAATGAGCAGTTCTTC. Protein sequence: CATSHRDSRSNEQFF.

In this sample, this clone turned up a few times. V is TRBV6-5 and J is TRBJ1-1; D perhaps matches TRBD1 (5 bases). Trimming took 0 bases from V and 4 from J, leaving 15 bases between them. This CDR3 region has 16 residues. The germline CDR1 and CDR2 sequences are MNHEY and SVGAGI. The CDR3 nucleotides are TGTGCCAGCAGTTACTCGATGGGGGTGTTTACCACTGAAGCTTTCTTT. Translated: CASSYSMGVFTTEAFF.

This clone was seen a handful of times. Different DNA sequences within this sample yield the same CDR3. The J gene is TRBJ2-7, the V gene TRBV30; D remains unclear. CDR3 length equals 11 residues. V gave up 2 bases and J gave up 2 bases, with 4 bases separating them. The germline gives CDR1 GTSNPN, CDR2 SVGIG (reference sequence). The CDR3 is CAWSQTYEQYF. The CDR3 DNA follows: TGTGCCTGGAGTCAAACCTACGAGCAGTACTTC.